This entry concerns a single TCR beta chain. Its antigen remains unidentified. No quality values exist for individual bases; no much larger clone is one base distant. Sequences KGHSH (CDR1) and LQKENI (CDR2) are obtained from the germline V gene. The junction shows trimming of 3 bases on V and 4 bases on J, and the gene matches do not reach 3 bases of it. Counted from cysteine to phenylalanine, this CDR3 has 15 amino acids. Only the CDR3 DNA is retained, 45 bases long and in frame from the first base. TCR CDR3 regions were amplified from genomic DNA by multiplex PCR using the deep immunoSEQ assay. Extracted genomic DNA from each cell subset was spread evenly across all wells of several immunoSEQ 96-well plates, with each plate serving as a replicate. For sorted subsets, approximately 190 ng genomic DNA, equal to approximately 30,000 T cell genomes, was loaded into each replicate PCR. Purified libraries were measured with a Qubit 3.0 fluorometer, size-checked on a Bioanalyzer 2100, and measured again with the KAPA Library Quantification kit. Every immunoSEQ 96-well plate was sequenced on a separate single-read 150-cycle Illumina NextSeq 550 flow cell. Under the source paper's analysis protocol: Because only junctional sequences without quality scores were contained in the immunoSEQ output, filtering matching that applied to full-length reads could not be performed. To assign V/J genes and CDR3, sequences were annotated against IMGT germline references using PyIR, a Python wrapper for IgBLAST v1.9. Reads with weak V/J assignments (E-value above 1e-6), missing CDR3, stop codons, out-of-frame junctions, or ambiguous translated residues were removed. V3J clonotypes were defined by identical inferred V gene, J gene, and CDR3 amino acid sequence. To compute the percentage overlap between repertoires, the number of shared unique clonotypes was divided by the size of the smaller repertoire. Three approaches were used to assess repertoire richness: RTK rarefaction, the Chao1 estimator, and Recon v2.1 estimates of unobserved clonotypes. Generation probabilities were computed with OLGA for all TCRbeta clonotypes obtained by the gDNA method from a handful of donors. TCRdb holds this immuneACCESS table with in-frame rearrangements only. Some clones are missing; in checked studies, unresolved V genes explain under half, and the rest has no known cause. The V and J calls and clone size come from that table; D and trimming were worked out from the DNA. The sample profile shows about 700,000 clones; about 74% of them were found once. The ten top clones hold approximately 1.6% of the sample.

The data originate from a study of shared clonotypes between healthy human individuals (TCRdb year 2020). A note on the overall study: Two women and a few men aged 18 to 49 years were included in the cohort. To estimate repertoire size and how much clonotypes are shared between individuals, the study performed deep sequencing of blood TCR repertoires from 4 to 6 healthy adults. Leukapheresis yielded between about 0.85 and 10 billion PBMCs per donor. To increase sequencing depth and limit assay-specific biases, TCR repertoire library preparation and sequencing were carried out by different laboratories using diverse techniques. Per donor, three plates each were used for CD4 naive and CD4 memory, two for CD8 naive, and one for CD8 memory. Points the paper makes about the study in general: The small number of donors limited the genetic and exposure-history diversity represented. Pairwise subsampling indicated that sequencing depth was expected to affect the degree of clonotype sharing among donors. Across four donors, 4.5% to 6.5% of naive CD4, roughly 3.4% of naive CD8, about 2.3% of memory CD4, and approximately 0.4% of memory CD8 clonotypes were shared. Naive subsets generally had larger estimated clonotype richness than memory subsets did. Compared with non-shared clonotypes, the clonotypes found in all four sorted-subset donors had higher generation probabilities. Incomplete sequencing was indicated by rarefaction of sorted-subset datasets, despite the large sequencing depth. Only blood was sampled, and tissue TCR repertoires likely differ from those in blood.

The donors were healthy, HIV-negative adults with no recently reported acute infections or vaccinations. Every donor was a Caucasian adult residing in Nashville, Tennessee, USA. CD4+ T cells were enriched through magnetic negative selection, after which naive cells were positively selected on CD45RA and the remaining negative fraction served as the memory subset. Blood was collected by leukapheresis, and PBMCs were isolated by Ficoll-Histopaque density gradient centrifugation and then cryopreserved in liquid nitrogen vapor phase. Analytical flow cytometry was used to check the purity and quantity of every magnetically sorted T cell population. Genomic DNA was isolated from every sorted fraction and measured by UV absorbance on a Nanodrop 2000c.

Recombination connected TRBV18 to TRBJ1-2, with 12 central nucleotides matching TRBD1. The source of this sequence is a woman aged 30 to 39 in good health. The specimen sequenced was memory CD4+ T cells sorted from blood. What the cell subset or site label conveys for this sample: CD45RA-negative fraction. The CDR3 protein: CASSPRDRGPYGYTF. The nucleotide sequence reads TGTGCCAGCTCACCCCGGGACAGGGGGCCCTATGGCTACACCTTC.